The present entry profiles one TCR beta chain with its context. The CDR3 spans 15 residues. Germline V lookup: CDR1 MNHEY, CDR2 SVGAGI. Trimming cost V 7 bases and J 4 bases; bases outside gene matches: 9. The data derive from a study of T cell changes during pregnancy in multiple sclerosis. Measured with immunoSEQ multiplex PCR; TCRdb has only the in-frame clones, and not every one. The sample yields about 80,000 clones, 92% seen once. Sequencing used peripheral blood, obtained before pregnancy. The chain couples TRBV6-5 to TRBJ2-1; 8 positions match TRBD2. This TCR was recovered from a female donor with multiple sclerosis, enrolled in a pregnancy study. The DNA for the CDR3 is TGTGCCAGCACCCCCGCCCGGGGGGGATACAATGAGCAGTTCTTC. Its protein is CASTPARGGYNEQFF.